This T cell receptor beta chain was captured by sequencing in a study of radiotherapy plus CTLA-4 blockade in lung cancer. Background on the study: Among patients, more than 15% showed objective responses, and approximately 31% had disease control.

The table came from immunoSEQ multiplex PCR; TCRdb's copy has only in-frame clones and leaves some out. The table includes 90,000 or so clones, approximately 83% detected once. General study results and limits: Together with interferon-beta, which increased in serum after radiation, early dynamic changes in blood T cell clones were reportedly the best predictors of response.

Germline values: CDR1 SQVTM, CDR2 ANQGSEA. This CDR3 has 14 amino acids. Trimming took 7 bases from V and 0 from J, leaving 15 bases between them. Of note for this clone: As yet, its antigen is unknown.

The chain combines TRBV29-1 with TRBJ2-5; D might be TRBD2 (7 bases). The sequence came from a human donor with non-small cell lung cancer who had a partial response to radiotherapy plus ipilimumab. This material consisted of peripheral blood, taken from a patient treated with radiotherapy plus ipilimumab. CDR3 in amino acids: CSGGGGIYQETQYF. In nucleotides, the CDR3 is TGCAGCGGGGGGGGCGGGATTTACCAAGAGACCCAGTACTTC.